This paragraph covers one T cell receptor (beta chain) sequence. Ten or more counts support this clonotype. Its antigen remains undetermined. Per-base qualities were not stored, and no clone one base away is much larger. This record belongs to a study of T cell repertoires in cytomegalovirus infection (dated by TCRdb to 2018 to 2020). Turning to the overall study: Donor HLA type was relevant to the analysis, as public TCR beta signatures indicated carriage of CMV infection together with the matching HLA type.

Data came from an Illumina HiSeq 1500. TCRdb cleaned the public reads at Q25 with fastp, built clones with MiXCR and kept in-frame beta chains. Rows merge per CDR3 protein into single entries with the most common DNA and genes. The sample yields around 190,000 distinct CDR3 sequences; over 13% were counted once. The top ten constitute over 20% of the sample. Study-wide conclusions, independent of this receptor: In both this cohort and an independent cohort of 350 to 400 donors, the cumulative frequency of public TCR beta family members distinguished carriers of CMV infection plus the relevant HLA type. In the ex vivo response, HLA-C-restricted CMV-specific TCR beta clonotypes were dominant, and in two of eight donors the single most frequent clonotype came from this HLA-C-restricted group.

The receptor comes from a human donor in good health (CMV status not recorded). Some clones in this sample may be carry-over from other donors' samples. The sequencing input was PBMCs.

The DNA reads as follows: TGTGCCAGCAGCCCTTTTCTGGACGATACGCAGTATTTT. It translates as CASSPFLDDTQYF. The chain employs TRBV6-5 and TRBJ2-3; confidence is insufficient to name the D gene. Reading from cysteine to phenylalanine, the CDR3 counts 13 amino acids. Solely the CDR3 DNA is kept, with 39 bases framed from the first base. The trim is 6 bases for V and 6 bases for J, with a gap of 13 bases between the germline ends. Via the germline V gene, CDR1 is MNHEY and CDR2 SVGAGI.